What follows describes a single T cell receptor (beta chain). This clonotype was detected ten times or more. Its antigen target is currently unknown. Per-base quality was not reported, and no clone a single base away is much larger than it. The V and J ends are trimmed by 5 bases and 0 bases, leaving 17 bases between them. The CDR3, from cysteine to phenylalanine, totals 17 residues. The CDR3 DNA has 51 bases and is translated from base 1. Via the germline V gene, CDR1 is LGHNA and CDR2 YSLEER. Library preparation was by PCR. For sequencing, an Illumina HiSeq 2500 was employed. To normalize quantification of the TCRbeta repertoire, the TCR libraries were built with molecular barcoding that relied on unique molecular identifiers. Clones were called with MiXCR by TCRdb after fastp trimmed the public reads at Q25, and only in-frame beta chains were retained. Every CDR3 protein is listed once, alongside the most common genes and DNA of its rows. The sample table records 250,000 to 300,000 distinct CDR3 sequences; over 9% of these occur just once. 7% to 9.5% of the sample is held by the ten biggest clonotypes.

This entry comes from a study of T-cell reconstitution after alpha-beta-depleted transplantation in children (dated by TCRdb to about 2016). For the wider study: T-cell immune reconstitution after TCRalphabeta/CD19-depleted allogeneic hematopoietic cell transplantation in children was quantitatively tracked in the study by means of TCR repertoire profiling. The paper's findings and limits, for the study overall: About two months after transplant, the apparently early recovery of alphabetaT-cell counts reportedly depended on just several hundred clones that had expanded rapidly and came from non-depleted graft cells. Over the following months the frequencies of hyperexpanded clones went down, and after one year T-cell counts and TCRbeta diversity were mostly credited to newly produced T cells. The high TCRbeta diversity at day 60 in some patients was ascribed to recipient T cells and intrathymic progenitors that had survived conditioning.

The treatment or condition label on this specimen signifies: allogeneic hematopoietic cell transplantation with graft depleted of TCRalphabeta T cells and CD19 B cells. TCRalphabeta/CD19-depleted allogeneic hematopoietic cell grafts were given to the transplant recipients, all of whom were children. The material was PBMCs, obtained before TCRalphabeta/CD19-depleted stem cell transplant. The sequence links TRBV4-3 to TRBJ2-1; a tentative D call is TRBD2 (7 bases match). The sequence was collected from a boy less than two years old with acute myeloid leukemia, due to receive a stem cell transplant. The CDR3 region has the sequence CASSYLRGAYSYNEQFF. The sequence in DNA is TGCGCCAGCAGCTACCTACGGGGGGCTTACTCCTACAATGAGCAGTTCTTC.